The rows below give T cell receptor beta chains drawn from one sample of a study of vaccination and CD4 T cells after COVID-19. MiXCR, run by TCRdb on the PCR reads, gives a single entry per CDR3 protein. The repertoire has approximately 12,000 distinct CDR3 sequences, less than 65% of them found once; the top ten carry 26%. Their antigens are not known. This specimen consisted of CD4+ T cells from blood, cultured in vitro, obtained before SARS-CoV-2 vaccination. The origin of the receptors is a human donor who had recovered from COVID-19. Each CDR3 is given with its conserved first and last residue. The D gene is left open where the match is weak. Expanded clones get a size class; other rows say once, few or many, or leave the size out.

J gene: TRBJ2-5; D gene: TRBD2; clone size: once; V gene: TRBV11-1; CDR3 protein: CASSSGIAGGPQETQYF; CDR3 DNA: TGTGCCAGCAGCTCAGGGATAGCGGGAGGCCCCCAAGAGACCCAGTACTTC
J gene: TRBJ1-1; D gene: NA; clone size: once; V gene: TRBV10-3; CDR3 protein: CAISDPRTDQSLFF; CDR3 DNA: TGTGCCATCAGCGATCCCCGGACAGACCAATCACTTTTCTTT
J gene: TRBJ1-2; D gene: NA; clone size: NA; V gene: TRBV28; CDR3 protein: CASRRDNYGYTF; CDR3 DNA: TGTGCCAGCAGGCGGGATAACTATGGCTACACCTTC
J gene: TRBJ1-6; D gene: NA; clone size: NA; V gene: TRBV7-9; CDR3 protein: CASSSNNSPLHF; CDR3 DNA: TGTGCCAGCAGCTCAAATAATTCACCCCTCCACTTT
J gene: TRBJ2-3; D gene: NA; clone size: NA; V gene: TRBV20-1; CDR3 protein: CSAIVGVASSDTQYF; CDR3 DNA: TGCAGTGCTATCGTCGGGGTAGCGAGTTCAGATACGCAGTATTTT
J gene: TRBJ2-7; D gene: NA; clone size: NA; V gene: TRBV5-4; CDR3 protein: CASSFGRGYEQYF; CDR3 DNA: TGTGCCAGCAGCTTCGGCCGGGGGTACGAGCAGTACTTC
J gene: TRBJ2-1; D gene: TRBD2; clone size: NA; V gene: TRBV6-2/TRBV6-3; CDR3 protein: CASSSASGGLNEQFF; CDR3 DNA: TGTGCCAGCAGTTCGGCTAGCGGGGGTCTGAATGAGCAGTTCTTC
J gene: TRBJ1-5; D gene: NA; clone size: few; V gene: TRBV7-9; CDR3 protein: CASSVATGYNQPQHF; CDR3 DNA: TGTGCCAGCAGCGTAGCTACAGGCTACAATCAGCCCCAGCATTTT
J gene: TRBJ1-1; D gene: TRBD1; clone size: NA; V gene: TRBV19; CDR3 protein: CASSTYRQGGAEAFF; CDR3 DNA: TGTGCCAGTAGTACCTACCGACAGGGGGGGGCTGAAGCTTTCTTT
J gene: TRBJ2-1; D gene: TRBD2; clone size: NA; V gene: TRBV6-2/TRBV6-3; CDR3 protein: CASSDSGRDEQFF; CDR3 DNA: TGTGCCAGCAGCGATAGCGGGAGAGATGAGCAGTTCTTC
J gene: TRBJ2-3; D gene: NA; clone size: few; V gene: TRBV20-1; CDR3 protein: CSAGPDTQYF; CDR3 DNA: TGCAGTGCTGGTCCGGATACGCAGTATTTT
J gene: TRBJ2-3; D gene: NA; clone size: few; V gene: TRBV19; CDR3 protein: CASSIGRDHGDTQYF; CDR3 DNA: TGTGCCAGTAGTATAGGTCGGGACCACGGGGATACGCAGTATTTT
J gene: TRBJ2-5; D gene: NA; clone size: NA; V gene: TRBV20-1; CDR3 protein: CSATSPPTGETQYF; CDR3 DNA: TGCAGTGCTACAAGCCCCCCGACTGGGGAGACCCAGTACTTC
J gene: TRBJ1-1; D gene: NA; clone size: NA; V gene: TRBV7-9; CDR3 protein: CASSLVALWGGLDTEAFF; CDR3 DNA: TGTGCCAGCAGCTTGGTCGCACTGTGGGGAGGTTTAGACACTGAAGCTTTCTTT
J gene: TRBJ2-2; D gene: NA; clone size: NA; V gene: TRBV4-3; CDR3 protein: CASSQDGYGQLFF; CDR3 DNA: TGCGCCAGCAGCCAAGATGGCTACGGCCAGCTGTTTTTT
J gene: TRBJ1-6; D gene: TRBD1; clone size: NA; V gene: TRBV20-1; CDR3 protein: CSAPRTGDSPLHF; CDR3 DNA: TGCAGTGCACCTCGGACAGGGGATTCACCCCTCCACTTT
J gene: TRBJ2-7; D gene: TRBD2; clone size: NA; V gene: TRBV20-1; CDR3 protein: CSARDRLAGGLEQYF; CDR3 DNA: TGCAGTGCTAGAGATCGACTAGCGGGAGGTCTCGAGCAGTACTTC
J gene: TRBJ2-6; D gene: TRBD1; clone size: NA; V gene: TRBV19; CDR3 protein: CASSGAQGQKNSGANVLTF; CDR3 DNA: TGTGCCAGTAGTGGGGCCCAGGGACAGAAAAACTCTGGGGCCAACGTCCTGACTTTC
J gene: TRBJ2-7; D gene: TRBD2; clone size: NA; V gene: TRBV5-6; CDR3 protein: CASSLIGGRREQYF; CDR3 DNA: TGTGCCAGCAGCTTGATAGGCGGGAGGCGCGAGCAGTACTTC
J gene: TRBJ1-5; D gene: NA; clone size: NA; V gene: TRBV24-1; CDR3 protein: CATSTVDQPQHF; CDR3 DNA: TGTGCCACCAGTACTGTTGATCAGCCCCAGCATTTT
J gene: TRBJ2-1; D gene: TRBD1; clone size: few; V gene: TRBV4-2; CDR3 protein: CASSAQGPLNEQFF; CDR3 DNA: TGTGCCAGCAGCGCACAGGGGCCCTTGAATGAGCAGTTCTTC
J gene: TRBJ1-1; D gene: NA; clone size: NA; V gene: TRBV6-1; CDR3 protein: CASSRTGLNTEAFF; CDR3 DNA: TGTGCCAGCAGCCGAACAGGCTTGAACACTGAAGCTTTCTTT
J gene: TRBJ2-1; D gene: NA; clone size: NA; V gene: TRBV2; CDR3 protein: CASKTPYNEQFF; CDR3 DNA: TGTGCCAGCAAAACCCCTTACAATGAGCAGTTCTTC